The source of this T cell receptor beta chain is a study of monozygotic twins with inflammatory bowel disease. Notes on this clonotype: Its target is not known.

Each UMI, carrying a 6-nucleotide sample barcode, came from template switching. Reanalyzing the 5' RACE reads, TCRdb keeps one entry per CDR3 protein, without DNA. This specimen shows approximately 330,000 distinct CDR3 sequences; the ten leading clones hold approximately 2%. Per germline, CDR1 SGHAT and CDR2 FQNNGV. The CDR3 has 15 residues. Findings and caveats of the study: IBD patients shared fewer clonotypes with others than healthy twins, especially with disease activity. Heterogeneous immunosuppressive treatment regimens may have introduced variability into patient repertoires.

The chain is built from TRBV11-2 and TRBJ2-3; the TCRdb D gene call, TRBD1, has no DNA to confirm it. This TCR derives from a human donor with ulcerative colitis or Crohn's disease, or a healthy co-twin of an affected twin (not recorded which). The sample was blood. CDR3 protein: CASSSDWDRTDTQYF.